The present T cell receptor beta chain was sequenced within a study of blood T cells in healthy people across ages. The sample holds one count of this clonotype. Through a sample-barcoded 5' primer and a J-beta primer mix, a second PCR was run for 7 to 11 cycles. TCRdb called the 5' RACE reads again in MiXCR, with one record for every CDR3 protein. The sample has 600,000 to 1,000,000 distinct CDR3 sequences, 58% seen once; the top ten hold about 20%. This CDR3 comprises 15 residues. V was trimmed by 6 bases and J by 5 bases, leaving 23 bases between them. From germline, CDR1 is GTSNPN and CDR2 SVGIG (reference sequence).

This rearrangement joins TRBV30 to TRBJ2-7; D could derive from TRBD1 or TRBD2 (5 bases each). Sequenced input: blood. The TCR was taken from a man under 40 in good health. In DNA, the CDR3 is TGTGCCTGCAAACAAAGGGCCAGGGAGAACCACGAGCAGTACTTC. It encodes CACKQRARENHEQYF.